These 27 T cell receptor beta chains came from one sample sequenced in a study of OX40 agonist ivuxolimab in advanced cancers. Using immunoSEQ multiplex PCR, the repertoire was profiled, and TCRdb retains in-frame clones only, with some absent. The table has 45,000 to 55,000 clones, about 83% seen once; the top ten hold 14%. Sequences were derived from CD4+ or CD8+ T cells sorted from blood, sampled in a trial of the OX40 agonist ivuxolimab. The receptors shown here come from an adult with an advanced solid tumor such as melanoma, head and neck, liver or kidney cancer.

The chain links TRBV28 to TRBJ1-2; D is unclear. Germline lookup yields CDR1 MDHEN and CDR2 SYDVKM. The CDR3 contains 12 residues. Deletions cut 5 bases from V and 3 bases from J, with 7 bases between. Here the CDR3 DNA reads TGTGCCAGCAGTCTCTACTACTATGGCTACACCTTC. This gives the protein CASSLYYYGYTF.

Here the CDR3 reads CASSSAGGHSEQYF. CDR3 nucleotide sequence: TGTGCCAGCAGTTCGGCAGGGGGCCACAGCGAGCAGTACTTC. This sequence joins TRBV6-5 and TRBJ2-7; TRBD1 matches at 8 bases. The CDR3 is made up of 14 amino acids. The V gene's germline CDR1 is MNHEY and CDR2 SVGAGI. V shed 4 bases and J 6 bases; nucleotides not matched to a gene: 8.

This clone appeared a single time. This sequence joins TRBV10-2 and TRBJ1-1; D is perhaps TRBD1 (6 bases). CDR3 length: 15 amino acids. Trimming stripped 8 bases from V and 0 bases from J, with 16 bases between. Per germline, CDR1 WSHSY and CDR2 SAAADI. CDR3 residues: CASLGGGGMNTEAFF. DNA for the CDR3: TGCGCCAGCCTAGGAGGGGGAGGGATGAACACTGAAGCTTTCTTT.

The count of this clone is one. The J gene is TRBJ2-7, the V gene TRBV6-1; D may be TRBD1 (5 bases). CDR3 length equals 16 residues. The V and J ends lost 3 bases and 2 bases respectively, with 17 bases between them. Germline lookup yields CDR1 MNHNS and CDR2 SASEGT. The CDR3 protein is CASSDLGQGKAYEQYF. CDR3 bases: TGTGCCAGCAGTGATTTGGGGCAGGGTAAGGCCTACGAGCAGTACTTC.

This clone occurred a few times. The chain combines TRBV21-1 with TRBJ2-5; whether TRBD1, the table's D call, matches the DNA was not checked. TRBV21-1 is a listed pseudogene. CDR3 size: 16 residues. This chain's CDR3 is CASSKPPGQRQETQYF. The CDR3 DNA reads as TGTGCCAGCAGCAAACCTCCGGGACAAAGACAAGAGACCCAGTACTTC.

This rearrangement joins TRBV7-3 to TRBJ2-3, with D possibly matching TRBD1 (6 bases). V shed 5 bases and J shed 1 base, with 19 bases lying between them. The CDR3 consists of 17 residues. The germline V gene encodes CDR1 SGHTA and CDR2 FQGTGA. Here the CDR3 reads CASSQSLTGTRTDTQYF. DNA of the CDR3: TGTGCCAGCAGCCAATCTCTTACAGGGACGCGCACAGATACGCAGTATTTT.

The V call is TRBV7-6, the J call TRBJ2-3; unclear D gene. Trimming stripped 1 base from V and 2 bases from J, with 7 bases between. This CDR3 contains 14 residues. Germline values: CDR1 SGHVS, CDR2 FNYEAQ. DNA of the CDR3: TGTGCCAGCAGCTTAGTGCAGTACACAGATACGCAGTATTTT. It translates to CASSLVQYTDTQYF. Combining the CDR3 with reference TRBV7-6 and TRBJ2-3 gives the whole variable domain GAGVSQSPRYKVTKRGQDVALRCDPISGHVSLYWYRQALGQGPEFLTYFNYEAQQDKSGLPNDRFSAERPEGSISTLTIQRTEQRDSAMYRCASSLVQYTDTQYFGPGTRLTVL.

This clone was recorded once. This rearrangement joins TRBV19 to TRBJ2-7, with TRBD2 identical over 9 bases. The J segment lost 4 bases and the V segment lost 7 bases, leaving 8 bases of the junction unmatched. The CDR3 runs 14 residues. Germline V gene sequence: CDR1 LNHDA, CDR2 SQIVND (reference sequence). CDR3 nucleotides: TGTGCCAGTAAGCGTACTAGCGGGTGGTACGAGCAGTACTTC. Protein: CASKRTSGWYEQYF.

The chain links TRBV5-4 to TRBJ2-7, with D possibly matching TRBD2 (5 bases). In germline, CDR1 is SGHNT, CDR2 YYREEE (reference sequence). V was shortened by 4 bases and J by 2 bases, with 19 bases between the two germline ends. The CDR3 covers 16 residues. This CDR3 reads CASSDFQRTNTYEQYF. CDR3 coding DNA: TGTGCCAGCAGCGATTTTCAGCGGACCAACACCTACGAGCAGTACTTC.

The chain recombines TRBV29-1 with TRBJ2-3; D unclear. Germline V gene data show CDR1 as SQVTM and CDR2 as ANQGSEA. The CDR3 is 14 amino acids. V was shortened by 5 bases and J by 4 bases, with 16 bases between the two germline ends. The CDR3 region has the DNA TGCAGCGTTTACTCGCGACCTTTTCCAGATACGCAGTATTTT. Protein: CSVYSRPFPDTQYF.

This chain connects TRBV28 to TRBJ2-2; the D call may be TRBD1 or TRBD2 (5 bases each). Between the trimmed V and J ends, which lost 2 bases and 2 bases, there was a span of 9 bases. The length of the CDR3 is 15 residues. The germline gives CDR1 MDHEN, CDR2 SYDVKM. CDR3 nucleotides: TGTGCCAGCAGTTTAGGGGGAGCCAACACCGGGGAGCTGTTTTTT. This sequence encodes CASSLGGANTGELFF.

The gene calls are TRBV18 and TRBJ1-4, with D maybe TRBD1 (6 bases). The germline V gene has CDR1 KGHSH and CDR2 LQKENI. Trimming stripped 3 bases from V and 6 bases from J, with 20 bases between. The length of the CDR3 is 17 residues. This CDR3 reads CASSPRGSRNAYEKLFF. For the CDR3, the DNA is TGTGCCAGCTCACCGAGGGGGTCGCGAAATGCGTATGAAAAACTGTTTTTT.

This clone was counted only a few times. The CDR3 DNA is TGTGCCAGCAGCTTGGGACTAGGAGCTCAAGAGACCCAGTACTTC. It yields the protein CASSLGLGAQETQYF. The gene calls are TRBV7-9 and TRBJ2-5, with 8 positions matching TRBD2. Germline-derived CDR1 and CDR2 are SEHNR and FQNEAQ (reference sequence). The CDR3 is 15 amino acids. V was pared by 3 bases and J by 2 bases, with 5 bases of the junction left unmatched.

J is TRBJ1-6 and V is TRBV21-1; the table's D call of TRBD1 was not tested on the DNA. TRBV21-1 is deemed a pseudogene. The CDR3 sequence is 14 residues long. For the CDR3, the DNA is TGTGCCAGCAGCGTGACAGGGGGTAATTCACCCCTCCACTTT. As protein: CASSVTGGNSPLHF.

The chain combines TRBV18 with TRBJ1-4; possibly TRBD1 for D (5 bases). The CDR3 spans 17 residues. From germline, CDR1 is KGHSH and CDR2 LQKENI. V was clipped by 1 base and J by 5 bases, with 17 bases between them. DNA for the CDR3: TGTGCCAGCTCACCACGGCGGAGACAGAACCAGAATGAAAAACTGTTTTTT. This gives the protein CASSPRRRQNQNEKLFF.

The chain is built from TRBV5-4 and TRBJ2-3, with 13 nucleotides matching TRBD2. The trim removed 2 bases at V and 6 bases at J, leaving 3 bases unmatched. The CDR3 length is 15 residues. CDR1 SGHNT and CDR2 YYREEE come from the germline V gene (reference sequence). The CDR3 nucleotides read TGTGCCAGCAGCTTCGGACTAGCGGGAGCGGATACGCAGTATTTT. Protein sequence: CASSFGLAGADTQYF.

The chain carries TRBV7-9 and TRBJ1-5; tentatively, D is TRBD1 (6 bases). From germline, CDR1 is SEHNR and CDR2 FQNEAQ (reference sequence). V was cut by 5 bases and J by 4 bases, with 15 bases left in between. CDR3 length equals 15 residues. The CDR3 spells CASSPTTGTNQPQHF. The CDR3 nucleotides read TGTGCCAGCAGCCCTACTACAGGGACTAATCAGCCCCAGCATTTT.

The chain is built from TRBV2 and TRBJ1-2; TRBD1 aligns across 7 bases. The CDR3 covers 16 residues. Germline assignment: CDR1 SNHLY and CDR2 FYNNEI. Trimming cost V 3 bases and J 4 bases; bases outside gene matches: 11. The CDR3 DNA reads TGTGCCAGCAGTGACCTACTTCCGGGACAGAGCTATGGCTACACCTTC. Protein: CASSDLLPGQSYGYTF.

The chain combines TRBV14 with TRBJ1-5; D not certain. V lost 4 bases and J 3 bases, leaving 4 bases between the germline ends. The CDR3 covers 12 residues. Looked up from germline, CDR1 is SGHDN and CDR2 is FVKESK. The CDR3 loop reads CASSLLNQPQHF. For the CDR3, the DNA is TGTGCCAGCAGCCTCCTCAATCAGCCCCAGCATTTT.

V is TRBV20-1 and J is TRBJ2-7; 7 nucleotides align to TRBD2. Germline CDR1 DFQATT, CDR2 SNEGSKA (reference sequence). This CDR3 contains 11 residues. V shed 1 base and J 12 bases; nucleotides not matched to a gene: 6. In DNA form, the CDR3 reads TGCAGTGCTAGAGGGGGCGGGAGCCCGTACTTC. Its protein product is CSARGGGSPYF.

The chain is built from TRBV18 and TRBJ2-5; D ambiguous. Trimming stripped 3 bases from V and 0 bases from J, with 5 bases between. Looked up from germline, CDR1 is KGHSH and CDR2 is LQKENI. The CDR3 is 13 residues long. The CDR3 spells CASSPGHQETQYF. The CDR3 bases are TGTGCCAGCTCACCCGGGCACCAAGAGACCCAGTACTTC.

This rearrangement joins TRBV27 to TRBJ2-3; the match to TRBD2 covers 12 bases. Losses at the gene ends were 5 bases for V and 4 bases for J; bases not matched to a gene: 13. CDR3 length: 18 amino acids. Germline V gene lookup returns CDR1 MNHEY and CDR2 SMNVEV (reference sequence). Here the CDR3 DNA reads TGTGCCAGCAGTCAAAGGTCTAGCGGGAGGGCCGGATCAGATACGCAGTATTTT. Its translation: CASSQRSSGRAGSDTQYF.

The chain joins TRBV30 to TRBJ1-4; D perhaps matches TRBD1 (5 bases). In germline, CDR1 is GTSNPN, CDR2 SVGIG (reference sequence). Between the trimmed V and J ends, which lost 2 bases and 3 bases, there was a span of 10 bases. The CDR3 has 14 residues. CDR3 nucleotide sequence: TGTGCCTGGAGTACGCGACAGCCTAATGAAAAACTGTTTTTT. The encoded protein is CAWSTRQPNEKLFF. Combining the CDR3 with reference TRBV30 and TRBJ1-4 gives the whole variable domain SQTIHQWPATLVQPVGSPLSLECTVEGTSNPNLYWYRQAAGRGLQLLFYSVGIGQISSEVPQNLSASRPQDRQFILSSKKLLLSDSGFYLCAWSTRQPNEKLFFGSGTQLSVL.

This chain joins TRBV5-1 and TRBJ2-7; 8 positions agree with TRBD2. Trimming at V came to 4 bases and at J to 5 bases, leaving 11 bases not matched to a gene. Germline CDR1 and CDR2: SGHRS and YFSETQ. The CDR3 has 15 amino acids. The CDR3 here is CASSPWSGGRNEQYF. CDR3 nucleotides: TGCGCCAGCAGCCCGTGGTCGGGAGGGCGCAACGAGCAGTACTTC.

This clone came up once. The rearrangement joins TRBV7-9 to TRBJ2-1; D might be TRBD2 (6 bases). Germline CDR1 reads SEHNR; CDR2 reads FQNEAQ (reference sequence). Trimming removed 2 bases at V and 4 bases at J, with 9 bases between. The CDR3 loop spans 14 amino acids. The CDR3 spells CASSLSGVYNEQFF. In DNA form, the CDR3 reads TGTGCCAGCAGCTTATCGGGGGTTTACAATGAGCAGTTCTTC.

The chain couples TRBV15 to TRBJ2-7; D might be TRBD2 (6 bases). The CDR3 is 14 residues long. Trimming took 6 bases from V and 0 from J, leaving 12 bases between them. CDR1 is LNHNV and CDR2 is YYDKDF in the germline V gene (reference sequence). This chain's CDR3 is CATRVRGDSYEQYF. As DNA, the CDR3 is TGTGCCACCAGGGTGCGGGGAGACTCCTACGAGCAGTACTTC.

V and J are TRBV27 and TRBJ1-5; D ambiguous. The CDR3 is made up of 19 amino acids. Trimming removed 6 bases at V and 2 bases at J, with 26 bases between. Germline assignment: CDR1 MNHEY and CDR2 SMNVEV (reference sequence). The CDR3 protein is CASSRSSEQGRIGNQPQHF. DNA of the CDR3: TGTGCCAGCAGCCGATCCAGTGAACAAGGAAGGATAGGCAATCAGCCCCAGCATTTT.